This entry lists 22 T cell receptor beta chains sequenced from one sample in a study of T cell repertoires in cytomegalovirus infection. These receptors' antigens are unknown. MiXCR, applied by TCRdb to the reads, yields one record per CDR3 protein. The sample carries 400,000 to 600,000 distinct CDR3 sequences, approximately 42% recorded once. Sequenced material: cultured PBMCs, taken from culture after CMV antigen stimulation. These receptors were taken from a human donor in good health (CMV status not recorded). Some clones in this sample may be carry-over from other donors' samples.

The CDR3 sequence is CASSLGGYTQFF. The CDR3 nucleotides are TGTGCCAGTAGTCTTGGGGGCTATACGCAGTTCTTC. This rearrangement joins TRBV19 to TRBJ2-1; maybe TRBD1 (6 bases). Germline V gene sequence: CDR1 LNHDA, CDR2 SQIVND (reference sequence). This CDR3 region has 12 residues. V lost 5 bases, J lost 12 bases, and 14 bases lay in between.

This clonotype has only a few counts. This chain links TRBV7-9 with TRBJ1-6; no definite D call. The CDR3 totals 13 residues. V lost 2 bases and J lost 9, with 8 bases in between. From germline, CDR1 is SEHNR and CDR2 FQNEAQ (reference sequence). The CDR3 spells CASSLTVVSPLHF. The CDR3, as DNA: TGTGCCAGCAGCTTAACAGTGGTTTCACCCCTCCACTTT.

V is TRBV7-9 and J is TRBJ2-7; D is uncertain. Trimming took 1 base from V and 7 from J, leaving 11 bases between them. CDR1 is SEHNR, CDR2 FQNEAQ, per germline (reference sequence). The CDR3 has 13 amino acids. CDR3 residues: CASSLGPMREQYF. Here the CDR3 DNA reads TGTGCCAGCAGCTTAGGACCGATGAGGGAGCAGTACTTC. The full variable domain, its missing parts supplied by reference TRBV7-9 and TRBJ2-7, is DTGVSQNPRHKITKRGQNVTFRCDPISEHNRLYWYRQTLGQGPEFLTYFQNEAQLEKSRLLSDRFSAERPKGSFSTLEIQRTEQGDSAMYLCASSLGPMREQYFGPGTRLTVT.

The chain recombines TRBV10-2 with TRBJ2-7; D possibly corresponds to TRBD2 (6 bases). CDR3 length equals 15 residues. With 3 bases removed from V and 6 bases from J, the gap between germline ends came to 18 bases. The V gene's germline CDR1 is WSHSY and CDR2 SAAADI. The CDR3 region is CASSERREILPEQYF. For the CDR3, the DNA is TGCGCCAGCAGTGAACGACGGGAGATCCTCCCCGAGCAGTACTTC.

The genes are TRBV12-3 or TRBV12-4 and TRBJ1-3; TRBD1 might be the D (5 bases). V lost 5 bases, J lost 0 bases, and 11 bases lay in between. This CDR3 contains 15 residues. CDR3 in amino acids: CASSPAGGSGNTIYF. CDR3 coding DNA: TGTGCCAGCAGTCCCGCTGGGGGCTCTGGAAACACCATATATTTT.

This clonotype came up a few times. This chain joins TRBV7-6 and TRBJ1-6; possibly TRBD1 for D (5 bases). CDR1 is SGHVS, CDR2 FNYEAQ, per germline. Trimming removed 5 bases at V and 2 bases at J, with 13 bases between. The CDR3 has 16 amino acids. The CDR3 region has the DNA TGTGCCAGCAGCCGCAGGGCTAACCCCTATAATTCACCCCTCCACTTT. Its translation: CASSRRANPYNSPLHF.

This clonotype has only a few counts. The J gene is TRBJ1-6, the V gene TRBV28; TRBD1 aligns across 8 bases. With 7 bases clipped from V and 8 bases from J, the junction kept 13 bases outside the gene matches. CDR3 size: 16 residues. Germline CDR1 and CDR2: MDHEN and SYDVKM. CDR3 protein: CASNSRYRGKHSPLHF. Written as DNA, the CDR3 is TGTGCCAGCAACTCTCGCTACAGGGGGAAGCATTCACCCCTCCACTTT.

A few counts support this clonotype. The chain uses TRBV7-2 and TRBJ2-5; D perhaps matches TRBD2 (5 bases). Trimming took 0 bases from V and 4 from J, leaving 15 bases between them. Germline V gene data show CDR1 as SGHTA and CDR2 as FQGNSA. This CDR3 is 16 amino acids long. CDR3 amino acids: CASSLALLPAGETQYF. Here the CDR3 DNA reads TGTGCCAGCAGCTTAGCCCTTTTACCCGCGGGAGAGACCCAGTACTTC.

This chain connects TRBV7-8 to TRBJ2-3, with 7 positions matching TRBD1. Unmatched junction bases numbered 8, after V lost 8 bases and J lost 0 bases. CDR3 length: 15 residues. In germline, CDR1 is SGHVS, CDR2 FQNEAQ. CDR3 bases: TGTGCCAGCGTCCTTTCGGGACAGAGCACAGATACGCAGTATTTT. Protein: CASVLSGQSTDTQYF. Based on the CDR3 plus reference TRBV7-8 and TRBJ2-3, the full variable domain is GAGVSQSPRYKVAKRGQDVALRCDPISGHVSLFWYQQALGQGPEFLTYFQNEAQLDKSGLPSDRFFAERPEGSVSTLKIQRTQQEDSAVYLCASVLSGQSTDTQYFGPGTRLTVL.

The rearrangement links TRBV7-6 to TRBJ1-4; TRBD1 aligns across 7 bases. The CDR3 has 15 residues. Germline V gives CDR1 SGHVS, CDR2 FNYEAQ. Unmatched junction bases numbered 11, after V lost 5 bases and J lost 8 bases. The CDR3 loop reads CASSPYPGTDEKLFF. Here the CDR3 DNA reads TGTGCCAGCAGCCCTTATCCCGGGACAGACGAAAAACTGTTTTTT.

The CDR3 sequence is CASSDSPRVNEQFF. The CDR3 DNA follows: TGTGCCAGCAGCGACAGCCCCAGGGTCAATGAGCAGTTCTTC. The chain is built from TRBV9 and TRBJ2-1, with a possible D match to TRBD1 (5 bases). Deletions cut 3 bases from V and 6 bases from J, with 13 bases between. CDR1 and CDR2 (germline): SGDLS, YYNGEE. This CDR3 spans 14 amino acids. Using reference TRBV9 and TRBJ2-1 for the parts outside the CDR3, the full variable domain is DSGVTQTPKHLITATGQRVTLRCSPRSGDLSVYWYQQSLDQGLQFLIQYYNGEERAKGNILERFSAQQFPDLHSELNLSSLELGDSALYFCASSDSPRVNEQFFGPGTRLTVL.

This clonotype was observed at least ten times. The chain carries TRBV7-2 and TRBJ2-3; perhaps TRBD1 as D (5 bases). In germline, CDR1 is SGHTA, CDR2 FQGNSA. Between the trimmed V and J ends, which lost 5 bases and 6 bases, there was a span of 12 bases. The CDR3 length is 13 residues. The CDR3 spells CASSLLGVDTQYF. CDR3 nucleotide sequence: TGTGCCAGCAGCCTTCTAGGGGTCGATACGCAGTATTTT.

This clonotype was recorded once. The chain carries TRBV19 and TRBJ2-3, with 8 bases identical to TRBD2. The germline gives CDR1 LNHDA, CDR2 SQIVND (reference sequence). Losses at the gene ends were 6 bases for V and 2 bases for J; bases not matched to a gene: 4. This CDR3 region has 14 residues. DNA for the CDR3: TGTGCCAGTAGAAAGCGGGAGTCCACAGATACGCAGTATTTT. Protein: CASRKRESTDTQYF.

The J gene is TRBJ2-1, the V gene TRBV11-3; D is possibly TRBD1 (5 bases). Germline lookup yields CDR1 SGHNT and CDR2 YENEEA. The CDR3 sequence is 15 residues long. The V gene lost 2 bases and the J gene lost 7 bases, with 15 bases spanning the gap. CDR3 region: CASSLFDRAGNEQFF. CDR3 in DNA: TGTGCCAGCAGCTTATTTGACAGAGCCGGAAATGAGCAGTTCTTC.

The chain links TRBV6-6 to TRBJ1-1; D possibly corresponds to TRBD1 (5 bases). Germline values: CDR1 MNHNY, CDR2 SVGAGI (reference sequence). This CDR3 contains 15 residues. V gave up 5 bases and J gave up 4 bases, with 17 bases separating them. The CDR3 loop reads CASSGLTGGGTEAFF. The CDR3 DNA follows: TGTGCCAGCAGTGGGTTGACCGGGGGGGGCACTGAAGCTTTCTTT.

As to this clonotype: This may be a read error, as it is one base from a much larger clone. V and J are TRBV7-2 and TRBJ2-1, with D perhaps TRBD2 (6 bases). Germline-derived CDR1 and CDR2 are SGHTA and FQGNSA. This CDR3 is built from 15 residues. Here the CDR3 DNA reads TGTGCCAGCAGATTAGTTCCGGGAGTGTACAATGAGCAGTTCTTC. It yields the protein CASRLVPGVYNEQFF.

This clonotype occurred many times. V and J are TRBV7-2 and TRBJ2-5, with D perhaps given as TRBD1 or TRBD2 (5 bases each). Germline CDR1 and CDR2: SGHTA and FQGNSA. Trimming took 1 base from V and 1 from J, leaving 7 bases between them. The CDR3 extends over 14 amino acids. The CDR3: CASSLVGTQETQYF. The CDR3 nucleotides are TGTGCCAGCAGCTTAGTCGGGACCCAAGAGACCCAGTACTTC.

CDR3 sequence (DNA): TGTGCCAGCAGCTTAGATTTAGGGGGAGTTAATGGAAACACCATATATTTT. Protein sequence: CASSLDLGGVNGNTIYF. The chain links TRBV11-2 to TRBJ1-3; D might be TRBD1 (6 bases). V lost 0 bases and J lost 3, with 15 bases in between. CDR1 SGHAT and CDR2 FQNNGV come from the germline V gene. This CDR3 has 17 amino acids.

The chain is built from TRBV5-4 and TRBJ2-1, with 9 bases aligning to TRBD1. J gave up 4 bases and V 4 bases, and 6 bases lay outside the gene matches. The V gene's germline CDR1 is SGHNT and CDR2 YYREEE (reference sequence). CDR3 length equals 15 residues. Here the CDR3 DNA reads TGTGCCAGCAGCCCGGGACAGGGTAGATACAATGAGCAGTTCTTC. As protein: CASSPGQGRYNEQFF.

This clonotype was seen a handful of times. The chain couples TRBV25-1 to TRBJ2-1; no clear D gene. CDR3 length equals 11 residues. V lost 8 bases and J 5 bases, leaving 7 bases between the germline ends. Germline CDR1 MGHDK, CDR2 SYGVNS. The chain's CDR3 is CASGGNNEQFF. The CDR3 nucleotides are TGTGCCAGCGGTGGGAACAATGAGCAGTTCTTC. Full variable domain (remainder filled in from reference TRBV25-1 and TRBJ2-1): EADIYQTPRYLVIGTGKKITLECSQTMGHDKMYWYQQDPGMELHLIHYSYGVNSTEKGDLSSESTVSRIRTEHFPLTLESARPSHTSQYLCASGGNNEQFFGPGTRLTVL.

This clonotype was observed a handful of times. J is TRBJ2-7 and V is TRBV19; 11 bases are shared with TRBD2. V shed 4 bases, J shed 5 bases, and the junction held 7 bases outside the gene matches. Per the germline V gene, CDR1 is LNHDA and CDR2 is SQIVND (reference sequence). The CDR3 length is 15 residues. The DNA for the CDR3 is TGTGCCAGTAGTAGAACTAGCGGGAGAGGGAACGAGCAGTACTTC. Its protein product is CASSRTSGRGNEQYF.

This chain links TRBV2 with TRBJ1-1, with D uncertain. Germline CDR1 SNHLY, CDR2 FYNNEI. Trimming left V 9 bases short and J 6 bases short, with 14 bases between. CDR3 length: 12 amino acids. The CDR3 nucleotides read TGTGCCAGTTTTCGAGTGCGGGCTGAAGCTTTCTTT. Translating gives CASFRVRAEAFF.